The rows below give T cell receptor beta chains drawn from one sample of a study of cytomegalovirus exposure and HLA in healthy donors. TCRdb's table, derived via immunoSEQ multiplex PCR, lists solely in-frame clones and lacks some. The sample has 120,000 to 150,000 clones, approximately 81% seen once. Sequenced input: PBMCs. The receptors here all came from a woman aged 40-49 years in good health and CMV-seropositive. Both conserved end residues are trimmed from each CDR3. Fields, in order: V gene, J gene, CDR3 protein.

V gene: TRBV6-5; J gene: TRBJ1-2; CDR3 protein: ASSQQGARGYT
V gene: TRBV28; J gene: TRBJ1-4; CDR3 protein: ASSFGGDEKLF
V gene: TRBV18; J gene: TRBJ1-5; CDR3 protein: ASSPGDFQRPQH
V gene: TRBV9; J gene: TRBJ2-5; CDR3 protein: ASSVGGGDQRETQY
V gene: TRBV27; J gene: TRBJ1-2; CDR3 protein: ASSLQGQGRGYT
V gene: TRBV7-9; J gene: TRBJ2-1; CDR3 protein: ASSPTSGGLDEQF
V gene: TRBV10-3; J gene: TRBJ2-7; CDR3 protein: AISESGGLYEQY
V gene: TRBV7-2; J gene: TRBJ2-5; CDR3 protein: ASRLLAGGPGETQY
V gene: TRBV5-1; J gene: TRBJ2-7; CDR3 protein: ASSLEWTGPYEQY
V gene: TRBV25-1; J gene: TRBJ1-5; CDR3 protein: ASSGQGRNQPQH
V gene: TRBV27; J gene: TRBJ1-5; CDR3 protein: ASSLMAGRNQPQH
V gene: TRBV7-6; J gene: TRBJ2-3; CDR3 protein: ASSLNPETGDDTQY
V gene: TRBV7-6; J gene: TRBJ1-5; CDR3 protein: ASSLGGPLSNQPQH
V gene: TRBV18; J gene: TRBJ1-1; CDR3 protein: ASSPDSTEAF
V gene: TRBV9; J gene: TRBJ2-3; CDR3 protein: ASSVATSGGAHTQY
V gene: TRBV10-3; J gene: TRBJ1-4; CDR3 protein: AISEGTGGGEKLF
V gene: TRBV25-1; J gene: TRBJ1-1; CDR3 protein: ASSCFGAF
V gene: TRBV27; J gene: TRBJ2-6; CDR3 protein: ASSSEGWGANVLT
V gene: TRBV6-1; J gene: TRBJ1-1; CDR3 protein: ASSADLYTEAF
V gene: TRBV5-5; J gene: TRBJ2-3; CDR3 protein: ASSWSVLSTDTQY
V gene: TRBV7-3; J gene: TRBJ2-1; CDR3 protein: ASSLIPGSYNEQF
V gene: TRBV7-3; J gene: TRBJ1-1; CDR3 protein: ASSRRTSTEAF
V gene: TRBV6-6; J gene: TRBJ1-1; CDR3 protein: ASSYGGTEAF
V gene: TRBV25-1; J gene: TRBJ2-3; CDR3 protein: ASSETEGLVDTQY
V gene: TRBV4-3; J gene: TRBJ1-2; CDR3 protein: ASSQDWRDLNYGYT
V gene: TRBV27; J gene: TRBJ2-1; CDR3 protein: ASYGLAPNEQF
V gene: TRBV5-1; J gene: TRBJ2-6; CDR3 protein: ASSSGRPGAKSGANVLT
V gene: TRBV19; J gene: TRBJ2-3; CDR3 protein: ASEKDSTDTQY
V gene: TRBV28; J gene: TRBJ1-2; CDR3 protein: ASSSPIGLFALANYGYT
V gene: TRBV2; J gene: TRBJ2-5; CDR3 protein: AKGLAGGPETQY
V gene: TRBV15; J gene: TRBJ2-7; CDR3 protein: ATSRGGYEQY
V gene: TRBV6-1; J gene: TRBJ2-3; CDR3 protein: ASSQTGGTDTQY
V gene: TRBV7-8; J gene: TRBJ2-2; CDR3 protein: ASSQPRGTSNTGELF
V gene: TRBV6-1; J gene: TRBJ2-7; CDR3 protein: ASTLDRSYEQY
V gene: TRBV2; J gene: TRBJ1-2; CDR3 protein: ASSEVGRESGYT
V gene: TRBV2; J gene: TRBJ2-7; CDR3 protein: ASSEERGATYEQY
V gene: TRBV28; J gene: TRBJ1-5; CDR3 protein: ASSDSLGPQH
V gene: TRBV30; J gene: TRBJ2-5; CDR3 protein: AWSPGLAGLETQY
V gene: TRBV6-5; J gene: TRBJ1-2; CDR3 protein: ASLGLNANYGYT
V gene: TRBV6-1; J gene: TRBJ2-1; CDR3 protein: ASTQRGNEQF
V gene: TRBV5-1; J gene: TRBJ2-3; CDR3 protein: ASTSGTPRGTDTQY
V gene: TRBV9; J gene: TRBJ2-1; CDR3 protein: ASSVGDYRYNEQF
V gene: TRBV7-3; J gene: TRBJ2-5; CDR3 protein: ASSPARTGGAETQY
V gene: TRBV9; J gene: TRBJ2-1; CDR3 protein: ASSVDRAGGGNEQF
V gene: TRBV30; J gene: TRBJ1-2; CDR3 protein: AWKKRQWGYGYT
V gene: TRBV19; J gene: TRBJ2-7; CDR3 protein: ASSISGTGIRGEQY
V gene: TRBV9; J gene: TRBJ2-7; CDR3 protein: ASSVAGQVHEQY
V gene: TRBV27; J gene: TRBJ2-3; CDR3 protein: ASSHRRGTDTQC
V gene: TRBV30; J gene: TRBJ1-2; CDR3 protein: AWSPQGYGYT
V gene: TRBV6-6; J gene: TRBJ1-5; CDR3 protein: ASSGTGGQPQH
V gene: TRBV28; J gene: TRBJ2-5; CDR3 protein: ASSLTAVLQETQY
V gene: TRBV10-3; J gene: TRBJ2-2; CDR3 protein: AISEFPPGTGELF
V gene: TRBV7-3; J gene: TRBJ2-7; CDR3 protein: ASSPEGGGYEQY
V gene: TRBV27; J gene: TRBJ1-6; CDR3 protein: ASSPFPRSNNSPLH